This T cell receptor (beta chain) originates from a study of control samples from healthy donors and cancer patients. Data came from immunoSEQ multiplex PCR; TCRdb stores just in-frame clones and leaves some out. The sample contains fewer than 200,000 clones, around nine tenths of which appear only once. Germline V lookup: CDR1 SGHVS, CDR2 FQNEAQ. V shed 0 bases and J shed 5 bases, with 11 bases lying between them. The CDR3 runs to 14 residues. This chain connects TRBV7-8 to TRBJ2-7, with D perhaps TRBD1 (5 bases). Sequenced input: blood. The receptor was derived from a woman in her thirties in good health. The CDR3 nucleotides read TGTGCCAGCAGCTTAGCGGGGCGGCGAGACGAGCAGTACTTC. It specifies CASSLAGRRDEQYF.